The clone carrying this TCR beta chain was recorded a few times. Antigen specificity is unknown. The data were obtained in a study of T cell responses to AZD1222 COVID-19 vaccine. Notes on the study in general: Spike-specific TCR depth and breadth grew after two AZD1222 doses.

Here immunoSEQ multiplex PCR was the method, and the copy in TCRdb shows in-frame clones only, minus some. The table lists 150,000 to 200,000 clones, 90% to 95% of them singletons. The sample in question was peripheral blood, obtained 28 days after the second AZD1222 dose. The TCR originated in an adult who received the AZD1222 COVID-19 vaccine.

The CDR3 protein is CASRFASGTGELFF. The CDR3 DNA is TGTGCCAGCAGGTTCGCTAGCGGCACCGGGGAGCTGTTTTTT. The genes are TRBV2 and TRBJ2-2; 7 positions match TRBD2. The CDR3 runs 14 residues. The germline CDR1 and CDR2 sequences are SNHLY and FYNNEI. Trimming cost V 6 bases and J 4 bases; bases outside gene matches: 5.